This T cell receptor (beta chain) was captured in a study of blood T cell repertoires in COVID-19. In the study overall: Spain, Italy and the United States supplied samples that represented acute and convalescent COVID-19. From T cells, B-cell-depleted T cells, or PBMCs came the material, which was cDNA or gDNA.

The authors' processing: Amplifying reference gene primers gave estimates of nucleated cell counts. The table came from immunoSEQ multiplex PCR; TCRdb's copy has only in-frame clones and leaves some out. V and J calls and clone size are copied from that table; D and trimming were computed from the DNA. The sample includes under 200,000 clones, 85% of them seen just once. In germline, CDR1 is ENHRY, CDR2 SYGVKD. Trimming took 2 bases from V and 6 from J, leaving 8 bases between them. This CDR3 is built from 13 residues. The receptor comes from an elderly woman with acute or convalescent COVID-19. The specimen was peripheral blood. The genes are TRBV10-3 and TRBJ1-5, with D possibly TRBD1 on 5 matching bases. CDR3 protein: CAISEGGGQPQHF. The CDR3 region has the DNA TGTGCCATCAGTGAGGGGGGGGGTCAGCCCCAGCATTTT.